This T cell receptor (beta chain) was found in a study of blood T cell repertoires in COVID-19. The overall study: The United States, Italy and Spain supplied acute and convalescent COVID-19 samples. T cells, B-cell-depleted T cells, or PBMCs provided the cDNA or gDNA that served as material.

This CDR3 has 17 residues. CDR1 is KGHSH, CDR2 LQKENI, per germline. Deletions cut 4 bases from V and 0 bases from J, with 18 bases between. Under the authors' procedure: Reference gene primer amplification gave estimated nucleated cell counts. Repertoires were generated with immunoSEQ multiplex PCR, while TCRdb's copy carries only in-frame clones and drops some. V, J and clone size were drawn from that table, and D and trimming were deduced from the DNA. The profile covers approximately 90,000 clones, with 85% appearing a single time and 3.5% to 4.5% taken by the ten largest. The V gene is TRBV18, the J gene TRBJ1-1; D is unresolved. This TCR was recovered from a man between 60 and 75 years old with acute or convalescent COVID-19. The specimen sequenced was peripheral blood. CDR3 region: CASSLNRLGVLNTEAFF. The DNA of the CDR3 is TGTGCCAGCTCACTTAATAGACTGGGTGTTTTGAACACTGAAGCTTTCTTT.